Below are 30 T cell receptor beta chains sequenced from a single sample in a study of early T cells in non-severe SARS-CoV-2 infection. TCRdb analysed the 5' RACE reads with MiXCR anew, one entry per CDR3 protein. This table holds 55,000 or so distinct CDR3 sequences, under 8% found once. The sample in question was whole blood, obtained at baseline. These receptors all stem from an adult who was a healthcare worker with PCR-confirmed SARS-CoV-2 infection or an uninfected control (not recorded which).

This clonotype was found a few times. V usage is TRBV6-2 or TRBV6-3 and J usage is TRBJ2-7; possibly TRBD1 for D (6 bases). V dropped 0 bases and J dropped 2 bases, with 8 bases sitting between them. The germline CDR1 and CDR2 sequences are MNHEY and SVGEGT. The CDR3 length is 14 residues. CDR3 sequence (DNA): TGTGCCAGCAGTTACTCCAGGGGCCCCTACGAGCAGTACTTC. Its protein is CASSYSRGPYEQYF.

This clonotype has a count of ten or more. CDR3 coding DNA: TGCGCCAGCAGCTACATTAGCGGGGGGCGTTACAATGAGCAGTTCTTC. Its translation is CASSYISGGRYNEQFF. The V gene is TRBV5-1, the J gene TRBJ2-1; TRBD2 matches 10 bases. Unmatched junction bases numbered 7, after V lost 3 bases and J lost 4 bases. CDR1 SGHRS and CDR2 YFSETQ come from the germline V gene. The CDR3 extends over 16 amino acids.

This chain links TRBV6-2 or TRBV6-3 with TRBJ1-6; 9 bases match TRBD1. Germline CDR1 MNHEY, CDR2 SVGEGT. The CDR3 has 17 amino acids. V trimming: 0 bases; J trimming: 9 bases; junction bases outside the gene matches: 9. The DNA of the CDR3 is TGTGCCAGCAGTTACTCACCGGGACAGGGATTTGGTTCACCCCTCCACTTT. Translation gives CASSYSPGQGFGSPLHF.

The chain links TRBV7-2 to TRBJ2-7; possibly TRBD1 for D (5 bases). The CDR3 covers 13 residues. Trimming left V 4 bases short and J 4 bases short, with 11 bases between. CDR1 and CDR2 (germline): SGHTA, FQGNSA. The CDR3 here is CASSSRTPYEQYF. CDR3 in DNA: TGTGCCAGCAGCTCTAGGACACCTTACGAGCAGTACTTC.

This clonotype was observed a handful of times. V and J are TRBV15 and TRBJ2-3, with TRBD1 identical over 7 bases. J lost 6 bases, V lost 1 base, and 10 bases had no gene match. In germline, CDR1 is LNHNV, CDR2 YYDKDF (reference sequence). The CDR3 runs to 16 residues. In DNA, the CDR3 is TGTGCCACCAGCAGAGGGACAGACAGGGTGGGGGATACGCAGTATTTT. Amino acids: CATSRGTDRVGDTQYF.

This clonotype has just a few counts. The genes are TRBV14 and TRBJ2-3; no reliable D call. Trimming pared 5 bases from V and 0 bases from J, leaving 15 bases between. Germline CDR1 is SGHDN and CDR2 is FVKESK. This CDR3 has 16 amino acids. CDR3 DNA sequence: TGTGCCAGCAGCGAAAAATCGGGTCGCAGCACAGATACGCAGTATTTT. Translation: CASSEKSGRSTDTQYF.

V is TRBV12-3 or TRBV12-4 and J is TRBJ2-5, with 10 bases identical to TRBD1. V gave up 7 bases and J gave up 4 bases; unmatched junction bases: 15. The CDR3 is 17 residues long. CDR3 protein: CASTLRAPGQGIETQYF. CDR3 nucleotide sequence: TGTGCCAGCACACTACGAGCCCCGGGACAGGGGATAGAGACCCAGTACTTC.

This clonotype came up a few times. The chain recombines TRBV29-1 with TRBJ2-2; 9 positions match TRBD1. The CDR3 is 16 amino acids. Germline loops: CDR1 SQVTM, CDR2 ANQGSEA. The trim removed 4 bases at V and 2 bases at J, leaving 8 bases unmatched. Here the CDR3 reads CSVGFHTGGNTGELFF. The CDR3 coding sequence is TGCAGCGTTGGGTTCCACACAGGGGGCAACACCGGGGAGCTGTTTTTT.

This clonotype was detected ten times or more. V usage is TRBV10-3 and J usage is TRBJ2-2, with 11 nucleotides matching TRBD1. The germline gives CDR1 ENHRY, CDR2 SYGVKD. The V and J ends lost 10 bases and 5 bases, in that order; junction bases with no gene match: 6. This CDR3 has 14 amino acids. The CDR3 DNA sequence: TGTGCCACCGGACAGGGGGCAAAGACCGGGGAGCTGTTTTTT. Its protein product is CATGQGAKTGELFF.

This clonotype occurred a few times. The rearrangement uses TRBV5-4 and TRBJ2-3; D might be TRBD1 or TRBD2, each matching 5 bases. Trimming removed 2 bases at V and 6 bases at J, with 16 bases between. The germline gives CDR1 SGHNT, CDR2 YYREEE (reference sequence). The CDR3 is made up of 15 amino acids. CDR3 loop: CASSFKTIGADTQYF. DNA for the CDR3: TGTGCCAGCAGCTTCAAGACAATCGGGGCCGATACGCAGTATTTT.

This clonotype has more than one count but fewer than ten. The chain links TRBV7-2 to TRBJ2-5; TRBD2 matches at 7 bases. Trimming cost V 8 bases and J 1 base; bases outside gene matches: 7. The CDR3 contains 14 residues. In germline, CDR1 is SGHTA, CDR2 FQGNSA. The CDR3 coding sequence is TGTGCCAGCGGCACTAGCGTCACCCAAGAGACCCAGTACTTC. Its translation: CASGTSVTQETQYF.

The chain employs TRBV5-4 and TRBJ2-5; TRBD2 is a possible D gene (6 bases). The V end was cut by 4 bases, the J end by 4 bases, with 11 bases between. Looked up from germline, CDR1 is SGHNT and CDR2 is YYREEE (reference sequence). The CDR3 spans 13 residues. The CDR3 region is CASSLALGETQYF. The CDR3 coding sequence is TGTGCCAGCAGCCTAGCGTTGGGAGAGACCCAGTACTTC.

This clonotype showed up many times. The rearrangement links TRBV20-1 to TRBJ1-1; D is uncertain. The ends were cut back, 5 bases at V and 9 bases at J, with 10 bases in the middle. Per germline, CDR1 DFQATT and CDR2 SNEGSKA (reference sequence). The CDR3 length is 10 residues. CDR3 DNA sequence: TGCAGTGCTTCCAGACGAAAAGCTTTCTTT. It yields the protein CSASRRKAFF.

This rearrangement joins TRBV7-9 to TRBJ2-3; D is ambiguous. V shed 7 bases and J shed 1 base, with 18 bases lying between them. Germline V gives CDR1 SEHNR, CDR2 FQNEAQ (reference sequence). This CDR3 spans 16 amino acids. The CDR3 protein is CASIRNGGDGTDTQYF. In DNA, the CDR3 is TGTGCCAGCATCCGAAACGGCGGCGACGGCACAGATACGCAGTATTTT. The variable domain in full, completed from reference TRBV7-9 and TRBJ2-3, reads DTGVSQNPRHKITKRGQNVTFRCDPISEHNRLYWYRQTLGQGPEFLTYFQNEAQLEKSRLLSDRFSAERPKGSFSTLEIQRTEQGDSAMYLCASIRNGGDGTDTQYFGPGTRLTVL.

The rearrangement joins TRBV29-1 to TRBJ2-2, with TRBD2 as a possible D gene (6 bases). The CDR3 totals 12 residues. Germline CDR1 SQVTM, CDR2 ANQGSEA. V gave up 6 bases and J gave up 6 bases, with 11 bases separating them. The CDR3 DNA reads TGCAGCGTCTGGGGGGAGGCCGGGGAGCTGTTTTTT. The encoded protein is CSVWGEAGELFF.

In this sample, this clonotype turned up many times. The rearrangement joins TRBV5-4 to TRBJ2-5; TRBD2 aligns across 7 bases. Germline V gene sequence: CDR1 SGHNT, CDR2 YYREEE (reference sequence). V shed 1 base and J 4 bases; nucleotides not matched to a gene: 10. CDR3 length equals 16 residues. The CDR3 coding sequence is TGTGCCAGCAGCTTGAGCCCGGGACTAATAGCAGAGACCCAGTACTTC. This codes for CASSLSPGLIAETQYF. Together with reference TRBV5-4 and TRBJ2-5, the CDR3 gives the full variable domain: ETGVTQSPTHLIKTRGQQVTLRCSSQSGHNTVSWYQQALGQGPQFIFQYYREEENGRGNFPPRFSGLQFPNYSSELNVNALELDDSALYLCASSLSPGLIAETQYFGPGTRLLVL.

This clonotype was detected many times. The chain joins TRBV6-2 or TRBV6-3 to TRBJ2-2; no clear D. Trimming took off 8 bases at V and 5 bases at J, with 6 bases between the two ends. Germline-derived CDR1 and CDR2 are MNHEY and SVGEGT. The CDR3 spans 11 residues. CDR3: CASGVTGELFF. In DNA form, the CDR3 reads TGTGCCAGCGGGGTTACCGGGGAGCTGTTTTTT.

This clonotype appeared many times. CDR3 loop: CASSLEVGGRRADTQYF. In nucleotides, the CDR3 is TGTGCCAGCAGCTTAGAGGTTGGGGGCCGAAGGGCAGATACGCAGTATTTT. The chain uses TRBV7-8 and TRBJ2-3; perhaps TRBD1 as D (6 bases). Germline V gene data show CDR1 as SGHVS and CDR2 as FQNEAQ. This CDR3 spans 17 amino acids. Between the trimmed V and J ends, which lost 1 base and 4 bases, there was a span of 18 bases.

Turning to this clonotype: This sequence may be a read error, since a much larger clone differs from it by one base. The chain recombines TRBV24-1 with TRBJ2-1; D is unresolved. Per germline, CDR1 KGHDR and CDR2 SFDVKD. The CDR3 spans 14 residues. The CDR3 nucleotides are TGTGCCACCGGTGATTCCGGTTGGGACAATGAGCAGTTCTTC. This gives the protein CATGDSGWDNEQFF.

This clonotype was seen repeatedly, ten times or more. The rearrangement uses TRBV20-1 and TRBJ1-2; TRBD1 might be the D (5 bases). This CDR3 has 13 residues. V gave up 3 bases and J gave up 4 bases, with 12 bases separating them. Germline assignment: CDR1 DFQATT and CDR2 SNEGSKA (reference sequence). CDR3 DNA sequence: TGCAGTGCTAGTCTCCGGGGGGGCTATGGCTACACCTTC. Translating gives CSASLRGGYGYTF.

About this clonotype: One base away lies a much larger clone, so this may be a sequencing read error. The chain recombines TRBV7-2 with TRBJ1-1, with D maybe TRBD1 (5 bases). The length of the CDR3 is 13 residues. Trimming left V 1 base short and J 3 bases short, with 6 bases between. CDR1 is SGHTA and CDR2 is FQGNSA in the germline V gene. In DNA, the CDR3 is TGTGCCAGCAGCTTAGTGACAGACACTGAAGCTTTCTTT. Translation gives CASSLVTDTEAFF.

The CDR3 DNA is TGTGCCAGCAGCTTAACGGGGGGCGCGGAAGCTTTCTTT. Encoded protein: CASSLTGGAEAFF. The J gene is TRBJ1-1, the V gene TRBV7-9; perhaps TRBD1 as D (6 bases). The V gene lost 2 bases and the J gene lost 8 bases, with 12 bases spanning the gap. The CDR3 has 13 residues. Germline V lookup: CDR1 SEHNR, CDR2 FQNEAQ (reference sequence).

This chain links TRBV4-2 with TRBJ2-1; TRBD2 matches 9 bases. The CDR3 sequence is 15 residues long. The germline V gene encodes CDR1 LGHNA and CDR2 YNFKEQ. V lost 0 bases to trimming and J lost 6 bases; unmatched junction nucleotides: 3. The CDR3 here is CASSQDPSGVNEQFF. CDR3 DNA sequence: TGTGCCAGCAGCCAAGATCCTAGCGGGGTCAATGAGCAGTTCTTC.

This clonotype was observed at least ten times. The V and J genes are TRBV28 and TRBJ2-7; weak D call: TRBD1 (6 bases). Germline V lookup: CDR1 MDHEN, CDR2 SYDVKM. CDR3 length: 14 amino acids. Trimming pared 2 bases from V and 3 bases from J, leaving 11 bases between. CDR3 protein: CASSLEGRGYEQYF. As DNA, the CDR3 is TGTGCCAGCAGTTTAGAAGGCAGGGGCTACGAGCAGTACTTC.

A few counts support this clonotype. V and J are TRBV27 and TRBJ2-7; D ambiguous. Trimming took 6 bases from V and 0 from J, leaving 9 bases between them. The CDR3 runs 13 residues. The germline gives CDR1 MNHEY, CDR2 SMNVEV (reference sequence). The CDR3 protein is CASRNSLSYEQYF. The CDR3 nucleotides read TGTGCCAGCAGAAACAGTCTCTCCTACGAGCAGTACTTC.

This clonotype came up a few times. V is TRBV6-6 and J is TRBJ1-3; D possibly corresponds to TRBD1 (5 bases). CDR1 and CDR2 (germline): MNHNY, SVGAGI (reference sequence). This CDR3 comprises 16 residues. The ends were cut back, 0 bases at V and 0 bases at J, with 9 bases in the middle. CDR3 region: CASSYSWQGSGNTIYF. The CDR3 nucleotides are TGTGCCAGCAGTTACTCCTGGCAGGGCTCTGGAAACACCATATATTTT.

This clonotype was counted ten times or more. Here the CDR3 DNA reads TGTGCCAGCAGTTTACGGGGTAGAGACACTGAAGCTTTCTTT. Its protein is CASSLRGRDTEAFF. V usage is TRBV12-3 or TRBV12-4 and J usage is TRBJ1-1, with D unresolved. V was clipped by 2 bases and J by 3 bases, with 10 bases between them. The CDR3 consists of 14 residues.

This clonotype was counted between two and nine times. The CDR3 DNA reads as TGTGCCAGCTCACCTGACCGGGTCGCCCAAGAGACCCAGTACTTC. Amino acid sequence: CASSPDRVAQETQYF. The chain recombines TRBV18 with TRBJ2-5, with unresolved D. The length of the CDR3 is 15 residues. Germline CDR1 KGHSH, CDR2 LQKENI. V lost 3 bases to trimming and J lost 1 base, with 12 bases between them.

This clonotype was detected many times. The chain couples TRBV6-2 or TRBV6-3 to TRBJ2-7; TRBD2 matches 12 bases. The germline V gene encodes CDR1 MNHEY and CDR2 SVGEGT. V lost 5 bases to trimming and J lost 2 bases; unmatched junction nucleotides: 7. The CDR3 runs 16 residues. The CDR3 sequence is CASSLAGGLSTYEQYF. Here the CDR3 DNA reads TGTGCCAGCAGTCTAGCGGGGGGGCTGTCGACCTACGAGCAGTACTTC.

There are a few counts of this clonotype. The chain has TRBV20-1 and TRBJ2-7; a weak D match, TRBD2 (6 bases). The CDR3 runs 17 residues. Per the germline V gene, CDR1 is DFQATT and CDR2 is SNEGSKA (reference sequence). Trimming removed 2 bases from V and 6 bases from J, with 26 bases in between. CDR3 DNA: TGCAGTGCTAGAAGGCGAAGCAGCCCGGGACTGGCGGCCGAGCAGTACTTC. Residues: CSARRRSSPGLAAEQYF.